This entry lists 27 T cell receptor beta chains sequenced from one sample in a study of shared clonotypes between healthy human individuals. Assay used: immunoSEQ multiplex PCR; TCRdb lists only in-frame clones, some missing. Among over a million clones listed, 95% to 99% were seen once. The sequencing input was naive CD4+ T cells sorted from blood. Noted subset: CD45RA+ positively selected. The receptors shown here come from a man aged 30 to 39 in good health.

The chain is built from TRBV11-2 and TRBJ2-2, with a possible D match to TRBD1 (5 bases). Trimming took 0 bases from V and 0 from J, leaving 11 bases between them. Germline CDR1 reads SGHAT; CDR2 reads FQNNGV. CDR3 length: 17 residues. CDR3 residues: CASSLDRVASNTGELFF. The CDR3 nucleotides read TGTGCCAGCAGCTTAGACAGGGTCGCGTCGAACACCGGGGAGCTGTTTTTT. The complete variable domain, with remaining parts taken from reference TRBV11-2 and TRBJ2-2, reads EAGVAQSPRYKIIEKRQSVAFWCNPISGHATLYWYQQILGQGPKLLIQFQNNGVVDDSQLPKDRFSAERLKGVDSTLKIQPAKLEDSAVYLCASSLDRVASNTGELFFGEGSRLTVL.

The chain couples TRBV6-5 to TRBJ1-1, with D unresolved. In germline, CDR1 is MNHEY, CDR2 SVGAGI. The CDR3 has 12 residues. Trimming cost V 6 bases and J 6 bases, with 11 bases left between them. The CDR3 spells CASSRAGAEAFF. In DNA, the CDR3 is TGTGCCAGCAGCCGGGCCGGCGCTGAAGCTTTCTTT.

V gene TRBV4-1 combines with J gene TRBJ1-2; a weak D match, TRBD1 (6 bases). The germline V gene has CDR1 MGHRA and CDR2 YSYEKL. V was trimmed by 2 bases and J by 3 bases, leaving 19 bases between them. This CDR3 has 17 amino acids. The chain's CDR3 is CASSQFLFSTGDYGYTF. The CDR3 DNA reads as TGCGCCAGCAGCCAATTTTTATTTTCGACAGGAGACTATGGCTACACCTTC.

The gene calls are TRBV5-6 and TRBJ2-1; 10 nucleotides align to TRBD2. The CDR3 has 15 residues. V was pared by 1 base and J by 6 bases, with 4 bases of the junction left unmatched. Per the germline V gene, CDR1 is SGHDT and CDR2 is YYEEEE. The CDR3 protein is CASSLRLAGVNEQFF. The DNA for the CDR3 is TGTGCCAGCAGCTTGAGGCTAGCGGGAGTCAATGAGCAGTTCTTC.

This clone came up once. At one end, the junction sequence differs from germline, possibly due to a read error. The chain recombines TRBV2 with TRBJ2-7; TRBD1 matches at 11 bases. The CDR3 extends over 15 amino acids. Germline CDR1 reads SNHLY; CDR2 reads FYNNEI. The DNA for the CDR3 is TGTGCCAGCAGGGAAGAGGGACAGGGGGCCTACGAGCAGTACTTC. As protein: CASREEGQGAYEQYF.

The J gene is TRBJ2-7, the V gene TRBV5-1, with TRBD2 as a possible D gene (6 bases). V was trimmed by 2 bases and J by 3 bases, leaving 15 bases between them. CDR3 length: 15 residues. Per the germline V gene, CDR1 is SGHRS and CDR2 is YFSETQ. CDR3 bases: TGCGCCAGCAGCTTATCGGCGGGATACGGCTACGAGCAGTACTTC. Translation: CASSLSAGYGYEQYF.

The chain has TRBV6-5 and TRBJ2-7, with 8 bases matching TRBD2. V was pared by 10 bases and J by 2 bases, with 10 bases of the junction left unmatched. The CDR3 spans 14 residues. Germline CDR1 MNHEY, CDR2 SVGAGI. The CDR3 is CATSLSGGAYEQYF. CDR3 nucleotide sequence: TGTGCCACCTCCCTTTCCGGGGGGGCCTACGAGCAGTACTTC.

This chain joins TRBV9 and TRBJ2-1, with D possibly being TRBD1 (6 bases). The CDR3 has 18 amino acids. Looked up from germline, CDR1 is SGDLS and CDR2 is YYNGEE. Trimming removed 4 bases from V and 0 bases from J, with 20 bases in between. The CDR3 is CASSIIRDTLSSYNEQFF. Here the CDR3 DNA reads TGTGCCAGCAGCATAATCCGGGACACCCTTAGCTCCTACAATGAGCAGTTCTTC.

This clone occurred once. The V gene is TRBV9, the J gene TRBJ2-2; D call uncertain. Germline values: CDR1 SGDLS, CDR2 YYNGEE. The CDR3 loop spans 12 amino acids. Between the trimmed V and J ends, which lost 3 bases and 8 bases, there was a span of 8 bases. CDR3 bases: TGTGCCAGCAGCGCCCCCTTAGGGGAGCTGTTTTTT. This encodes CASSAPLGELFF. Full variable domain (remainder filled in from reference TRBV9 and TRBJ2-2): DSGVTQTPKHLITATGQRVTLRCSPRSGDLSVYWYQQSLDQGLQFLIQYYNGEERAKGNILERFSAQQFPDLHSELNLSSLELGDSALYFCASSAPLGELFFGEGSRLTVL.

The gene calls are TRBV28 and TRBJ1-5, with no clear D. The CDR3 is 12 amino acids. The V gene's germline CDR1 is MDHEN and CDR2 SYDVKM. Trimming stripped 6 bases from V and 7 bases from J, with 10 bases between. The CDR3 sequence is CASRVLKQPQHF. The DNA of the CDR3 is TGTGCCAGCAGGGTTCTGAAACAGCCCCAGCATTTT.

The CDR3 protein is CASSLQGRSYEQYF. The CDR3 DNA reads as TGTGCCAGCAGCCTACAGGGGAGATCCTACGAGCAGTACTTC. The chain carries TRBV7-2 and TRBJ2-7; 7 bases agree with TRBD1. Trimming cost V 5 bases and J 1 base; bases outside gene matches: 5. Germline values: CDR1 SGHTA, CDR2 FQGNSA. The CDR3 loop spans 14 amino acids.

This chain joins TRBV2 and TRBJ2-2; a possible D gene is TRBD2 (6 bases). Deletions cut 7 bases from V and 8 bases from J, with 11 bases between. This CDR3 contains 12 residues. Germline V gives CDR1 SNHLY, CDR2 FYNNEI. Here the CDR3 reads CASNRESGELFF. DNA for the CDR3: TGTGCCAGCAATCGGGAGTCGGGGGAGCTGTTTTTT. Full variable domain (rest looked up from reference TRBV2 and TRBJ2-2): EPEVTQTPSHQVTQMGQEVILRCVPISNHLYFYWYRQILGQKVEFLVSFYNNEISEKSEIFDDQFSVERPDGSNFTLKIRSTKLEDSAMYFCASNRESGELFFGEGSRLTVL.

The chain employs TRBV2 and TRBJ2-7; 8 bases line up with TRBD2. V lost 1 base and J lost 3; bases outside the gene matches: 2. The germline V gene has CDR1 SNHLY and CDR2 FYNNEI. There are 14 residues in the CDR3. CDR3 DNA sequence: TGTGCCAGCAGTGAAGGAGCGGGAGTCTACGAGCAGTACTTC. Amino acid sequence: CASSEGAGVYEQYF. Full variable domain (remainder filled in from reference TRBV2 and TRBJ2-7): EPEVTQTPSHQVTQMGQEVILRCVPISNHLYFYWYRQILGQKVEFLVSFYNNEISEKSEIFDDQFSVERPDGSNFTLKIRSTKLEDSAMYFCASSEGAGVYEQYFGPGTRLTVT.

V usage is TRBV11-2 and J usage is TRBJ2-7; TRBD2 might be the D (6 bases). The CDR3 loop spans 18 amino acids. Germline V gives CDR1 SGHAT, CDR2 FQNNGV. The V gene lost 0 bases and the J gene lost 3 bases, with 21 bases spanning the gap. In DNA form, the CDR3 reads TGTGCCAGCAGCTTAGAGGTTCGGCTAGCGACTACACACTACGAGCAGTACTTC. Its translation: CASSLEVRLATTHYEQYF.

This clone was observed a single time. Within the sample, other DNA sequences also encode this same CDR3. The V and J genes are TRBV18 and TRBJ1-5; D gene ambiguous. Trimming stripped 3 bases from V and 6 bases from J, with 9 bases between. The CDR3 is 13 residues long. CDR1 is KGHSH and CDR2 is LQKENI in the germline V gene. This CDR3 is CASSPQGGQPQHF. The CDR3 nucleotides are TGTGCCAGCTCACCTCAAGGTGGTCAGCCCCAGCATTTT.

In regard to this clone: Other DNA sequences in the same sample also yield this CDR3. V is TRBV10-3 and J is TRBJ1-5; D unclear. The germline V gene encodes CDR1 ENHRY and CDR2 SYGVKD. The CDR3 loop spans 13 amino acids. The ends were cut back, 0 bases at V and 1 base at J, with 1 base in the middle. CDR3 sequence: CAISESSNQPQHF. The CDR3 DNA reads TGTGCCATCAGTGAGTCCAGCAATCAGCCCCAGCATTTT.

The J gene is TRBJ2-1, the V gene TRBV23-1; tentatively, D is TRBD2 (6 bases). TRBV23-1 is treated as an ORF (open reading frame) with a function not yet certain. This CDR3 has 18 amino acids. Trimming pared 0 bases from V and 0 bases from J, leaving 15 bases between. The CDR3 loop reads CASSQSTPSVSSYNEQFF. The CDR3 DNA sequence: TGCGCCAGCAGTCAATCGACACCTAGCGTGAGCTCCTACAATGAGCAGTTCTTC.

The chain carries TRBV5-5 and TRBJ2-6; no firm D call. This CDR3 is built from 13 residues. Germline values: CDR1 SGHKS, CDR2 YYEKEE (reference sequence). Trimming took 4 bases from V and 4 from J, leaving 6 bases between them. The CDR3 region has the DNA TGTGCCAGCAGCCAGACCGGGGCCAACGTCCTGACTTTC. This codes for CASSQTGANVLTF.

CDR3 protein: CASRRPGLLQHEQYF. The CDR3 region has the DNA TGTGCCAGCAGACGACCAGGCCTCCTACAGCACGAGCAGTACTTC. The chain couples TRBV6-5 to TRBJ2-7; D unclear. Trimming left V 6 bases short and J 5 bases short, with 20 bases between. The V gene's germline CDR1 is MNHEY and CDR2 SVGAGI. The CDR3 runs 15 residues.

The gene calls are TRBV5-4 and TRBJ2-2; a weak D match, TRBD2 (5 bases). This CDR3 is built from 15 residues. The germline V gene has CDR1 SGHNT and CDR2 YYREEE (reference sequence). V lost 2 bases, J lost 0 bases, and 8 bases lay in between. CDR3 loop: CASSLSGANTGELFF. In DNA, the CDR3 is TGTGCCAGCAGCTTAAGCGGAGCGAACACCGGGGAGCTGTTTTTT.

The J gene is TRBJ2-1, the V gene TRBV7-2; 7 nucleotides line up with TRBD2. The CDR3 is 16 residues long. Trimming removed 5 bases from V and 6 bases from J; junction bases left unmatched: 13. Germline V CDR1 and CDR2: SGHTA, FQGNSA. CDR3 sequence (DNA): TGTGCCAGCAGCACCCCTAGCGGCCTTGGGGGCAATGAGCAGTTCTTC. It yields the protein CASSTPSGLGGNEQFF.

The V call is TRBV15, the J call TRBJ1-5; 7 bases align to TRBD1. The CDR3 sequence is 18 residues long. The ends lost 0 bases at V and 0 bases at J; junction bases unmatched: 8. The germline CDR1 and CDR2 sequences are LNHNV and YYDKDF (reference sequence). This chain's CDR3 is CATSRDRDSGYSNQPQHF. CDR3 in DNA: TGTGCCACCAGCAGAGACCGGGACAGCGGTTATAGCAATCAGCCCCAGCATTTT. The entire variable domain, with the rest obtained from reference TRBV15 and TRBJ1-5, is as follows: DAMVIQNPRYQVTQFGKPVTLSCSQTLNHNVMYWYQQKSSQAPKLLFHYYDKDFNNEADTPDNFQSRRPNTSFCFLDIRSPGLGDTAMYLCATSRDRDSGYSNQPQHFGDGTRLSIL.

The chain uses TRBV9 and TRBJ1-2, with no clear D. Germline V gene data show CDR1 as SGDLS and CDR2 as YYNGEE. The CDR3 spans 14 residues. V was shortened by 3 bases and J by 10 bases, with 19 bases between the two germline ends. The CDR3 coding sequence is TGTGCCAGCAGCGAGACGGGGTTCCTCGGCCACTACACCTTC. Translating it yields CASSETGFLGHYTF.

As DNA, the CDR3 is TGTGCCAGCAGCTTAGCCAGCCCGAACACCGGGGAGCTGTTTTTT. Protein sequence: CASSLASPNTGELFF. The V call is TRBV7-6, the J call TRBJ2-2; D is unclear. V lost 0 bases and J 0 bases, leaving 5 bases between the germline ends. The CDR3 extends over 15 amino acids. Germline lookup yields CDR1 SGHVS and CDR2 FNYEAQ. The whole variable domain, remainder taken from reference TRBV7-6 and TRBJ2-2, is GAGVSQSPRYKVTKRGQDVALRCDPISGHVSLYWYRQALGQGPEFLTYFNYEAQQDKSGLPNDRFSAERPEGSISTLTIQRTEQRDSAMYRCASSLASPNTGELFFGEGSRLTVL.

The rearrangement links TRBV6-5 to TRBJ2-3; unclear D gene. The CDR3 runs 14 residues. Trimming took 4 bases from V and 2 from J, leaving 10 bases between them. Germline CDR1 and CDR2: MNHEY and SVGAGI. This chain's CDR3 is CASSFEAYTDTQYF. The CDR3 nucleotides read TGTGCCAGCAGTTTTGAGGCCTACACAGATACGCAGTATTTT.

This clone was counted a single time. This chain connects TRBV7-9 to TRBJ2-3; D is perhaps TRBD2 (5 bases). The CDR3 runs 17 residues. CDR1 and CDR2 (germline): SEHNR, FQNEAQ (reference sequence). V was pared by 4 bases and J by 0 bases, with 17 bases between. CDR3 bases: TGTGCCAGCAGCTCGGCTCGGAGGACCTCTAGCACAGATACGCAGTATTTT. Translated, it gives CASSSARRTSSTDTQYF.

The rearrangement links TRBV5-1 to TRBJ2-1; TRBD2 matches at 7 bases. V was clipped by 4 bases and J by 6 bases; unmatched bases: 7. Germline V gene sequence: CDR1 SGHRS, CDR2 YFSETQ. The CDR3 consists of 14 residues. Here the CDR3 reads CASSPGGWANEQFF. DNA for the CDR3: TGCGCCAGCAGCCCGGGGGGATGGGCCAATGAGCAGTTCTTC.